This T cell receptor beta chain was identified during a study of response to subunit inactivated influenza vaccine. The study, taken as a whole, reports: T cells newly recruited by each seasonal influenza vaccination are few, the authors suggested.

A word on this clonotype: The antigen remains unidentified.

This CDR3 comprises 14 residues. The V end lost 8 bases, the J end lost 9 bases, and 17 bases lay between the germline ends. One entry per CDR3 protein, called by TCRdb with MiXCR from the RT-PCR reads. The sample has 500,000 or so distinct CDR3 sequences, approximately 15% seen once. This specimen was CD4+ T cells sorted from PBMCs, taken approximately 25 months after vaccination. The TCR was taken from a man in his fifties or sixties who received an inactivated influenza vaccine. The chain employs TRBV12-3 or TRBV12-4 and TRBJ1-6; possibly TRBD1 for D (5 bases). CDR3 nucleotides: TGTGCCAGCGGGAGGGACCCACTAGGTTCACCCCTCCACTTT. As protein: CASGRDPLGSPLHF.